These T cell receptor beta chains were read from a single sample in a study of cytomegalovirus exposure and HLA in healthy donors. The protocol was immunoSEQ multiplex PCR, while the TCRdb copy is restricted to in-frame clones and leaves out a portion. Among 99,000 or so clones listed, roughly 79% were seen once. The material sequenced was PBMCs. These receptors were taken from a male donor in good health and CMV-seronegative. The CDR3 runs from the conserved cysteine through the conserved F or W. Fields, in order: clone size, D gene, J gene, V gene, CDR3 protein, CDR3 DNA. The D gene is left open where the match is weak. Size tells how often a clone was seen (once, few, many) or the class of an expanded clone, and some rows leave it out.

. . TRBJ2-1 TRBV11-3 CASSPPPGYGEQFF TGTGCCAGCAGCCCCCCCCCAGGGTACGGTGAGCAGTTCTTC
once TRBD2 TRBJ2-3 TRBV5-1 CASRGRGVTDTQYF TGCGCCAGCAGAGGGCGGGGGGTAACAGATACGCAGTATTTT
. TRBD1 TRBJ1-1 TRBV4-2 CASSSPPPGQGKENTEAFF TGTGCCAGCAGCTCCCCCCCTCCGGGACAGGGAAAGGAGAACACTGAAGCTTTCTTT
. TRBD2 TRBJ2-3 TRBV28 CASSPRGLAGVLSGSTDTQYF TGTGCCAGCAGTCCCCGGGGACTAGCGGGAGTACTGTCCGGTAGCACAGATACGCAGTATTTT
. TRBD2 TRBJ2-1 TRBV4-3 CASSPGLAVTNEQFF TGCGCCAGCAGCCCCGGACTAGCGGTGACCAATGAGCAGTTCTTC
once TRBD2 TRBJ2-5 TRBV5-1 CASSLGAVIGGGQETQYF TGCGCCAGCAGCTTAGGCGCAGTAATTGGGGGGGGCCAAGAGACCCAGTACTTC
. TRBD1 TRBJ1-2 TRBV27 CASSPALDRVSGYTF TGTGCCAGCAGTCCCGCGCTGGACAGGGTGTCGGGCTACACCTTC
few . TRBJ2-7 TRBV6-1 CASSEMEGRAGEQYF TGTGCCAGCAGTGAAATGGAGGGCAGGGCAGGGGAGCAGTACTTC
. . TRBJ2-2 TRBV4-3 CASSQGRQPYGELFF TGCGCCAGCAGCCAAGGGAGGCAGCCCTACGGGGAGCTGTTTTTT
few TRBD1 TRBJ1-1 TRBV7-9 CASSPRQGGRAFF TGTGCCAGCAGCCCTAGACAGGGAGGTAGAGCTTTCTTT
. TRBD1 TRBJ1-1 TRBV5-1 CASSLQGHAEAFF TGCGCCAGCAGCCTACAGGGGCATGCTGAAGCTTTCTTT
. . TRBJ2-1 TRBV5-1 CASSFSGGSWNEQFF TGCGCCAGCAGCTTCAGTGGGGGGTCATGGAATGAGCAGTTCTTC
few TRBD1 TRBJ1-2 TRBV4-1 CASSRGTGVNFGYTF TGCGCCAGCAGCCGGGGGACAGGGGTCAACTTTGGCTACACCTTC
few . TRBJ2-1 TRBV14 CASSRFPAGEQFF TGTGCCAGCAGCCGATTCCCCGCGGGGGAGCAGTTCTTC
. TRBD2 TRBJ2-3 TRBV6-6 CASSPTSGTDTQYF TGTGCCAGCAGTCCCACTAGCGGCACAGATACGCAGTATTTT
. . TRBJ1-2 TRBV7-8 CASSLASGGRSNGYTF TGTGCCAGCAGCTTAGCGAGCGGAGGAAGGTCTAATGGCTACACCTTC
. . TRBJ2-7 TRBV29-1 CSVARDPSYEQYF TGCAGCGTTGCCAGGGATCCCTCCTACGAGCAGTACTTC
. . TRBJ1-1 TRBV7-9 CASSPGAYLNTEAFF TGTGCCAGCAGCCCAGGGGCGTATCTGAACACTGAAGCTTTCTTT
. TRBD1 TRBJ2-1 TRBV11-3 CASSGDREINEQFF TGTGCCAGCAGCGGGGACAGGGAAATCAATGAGCAGTTCTTC